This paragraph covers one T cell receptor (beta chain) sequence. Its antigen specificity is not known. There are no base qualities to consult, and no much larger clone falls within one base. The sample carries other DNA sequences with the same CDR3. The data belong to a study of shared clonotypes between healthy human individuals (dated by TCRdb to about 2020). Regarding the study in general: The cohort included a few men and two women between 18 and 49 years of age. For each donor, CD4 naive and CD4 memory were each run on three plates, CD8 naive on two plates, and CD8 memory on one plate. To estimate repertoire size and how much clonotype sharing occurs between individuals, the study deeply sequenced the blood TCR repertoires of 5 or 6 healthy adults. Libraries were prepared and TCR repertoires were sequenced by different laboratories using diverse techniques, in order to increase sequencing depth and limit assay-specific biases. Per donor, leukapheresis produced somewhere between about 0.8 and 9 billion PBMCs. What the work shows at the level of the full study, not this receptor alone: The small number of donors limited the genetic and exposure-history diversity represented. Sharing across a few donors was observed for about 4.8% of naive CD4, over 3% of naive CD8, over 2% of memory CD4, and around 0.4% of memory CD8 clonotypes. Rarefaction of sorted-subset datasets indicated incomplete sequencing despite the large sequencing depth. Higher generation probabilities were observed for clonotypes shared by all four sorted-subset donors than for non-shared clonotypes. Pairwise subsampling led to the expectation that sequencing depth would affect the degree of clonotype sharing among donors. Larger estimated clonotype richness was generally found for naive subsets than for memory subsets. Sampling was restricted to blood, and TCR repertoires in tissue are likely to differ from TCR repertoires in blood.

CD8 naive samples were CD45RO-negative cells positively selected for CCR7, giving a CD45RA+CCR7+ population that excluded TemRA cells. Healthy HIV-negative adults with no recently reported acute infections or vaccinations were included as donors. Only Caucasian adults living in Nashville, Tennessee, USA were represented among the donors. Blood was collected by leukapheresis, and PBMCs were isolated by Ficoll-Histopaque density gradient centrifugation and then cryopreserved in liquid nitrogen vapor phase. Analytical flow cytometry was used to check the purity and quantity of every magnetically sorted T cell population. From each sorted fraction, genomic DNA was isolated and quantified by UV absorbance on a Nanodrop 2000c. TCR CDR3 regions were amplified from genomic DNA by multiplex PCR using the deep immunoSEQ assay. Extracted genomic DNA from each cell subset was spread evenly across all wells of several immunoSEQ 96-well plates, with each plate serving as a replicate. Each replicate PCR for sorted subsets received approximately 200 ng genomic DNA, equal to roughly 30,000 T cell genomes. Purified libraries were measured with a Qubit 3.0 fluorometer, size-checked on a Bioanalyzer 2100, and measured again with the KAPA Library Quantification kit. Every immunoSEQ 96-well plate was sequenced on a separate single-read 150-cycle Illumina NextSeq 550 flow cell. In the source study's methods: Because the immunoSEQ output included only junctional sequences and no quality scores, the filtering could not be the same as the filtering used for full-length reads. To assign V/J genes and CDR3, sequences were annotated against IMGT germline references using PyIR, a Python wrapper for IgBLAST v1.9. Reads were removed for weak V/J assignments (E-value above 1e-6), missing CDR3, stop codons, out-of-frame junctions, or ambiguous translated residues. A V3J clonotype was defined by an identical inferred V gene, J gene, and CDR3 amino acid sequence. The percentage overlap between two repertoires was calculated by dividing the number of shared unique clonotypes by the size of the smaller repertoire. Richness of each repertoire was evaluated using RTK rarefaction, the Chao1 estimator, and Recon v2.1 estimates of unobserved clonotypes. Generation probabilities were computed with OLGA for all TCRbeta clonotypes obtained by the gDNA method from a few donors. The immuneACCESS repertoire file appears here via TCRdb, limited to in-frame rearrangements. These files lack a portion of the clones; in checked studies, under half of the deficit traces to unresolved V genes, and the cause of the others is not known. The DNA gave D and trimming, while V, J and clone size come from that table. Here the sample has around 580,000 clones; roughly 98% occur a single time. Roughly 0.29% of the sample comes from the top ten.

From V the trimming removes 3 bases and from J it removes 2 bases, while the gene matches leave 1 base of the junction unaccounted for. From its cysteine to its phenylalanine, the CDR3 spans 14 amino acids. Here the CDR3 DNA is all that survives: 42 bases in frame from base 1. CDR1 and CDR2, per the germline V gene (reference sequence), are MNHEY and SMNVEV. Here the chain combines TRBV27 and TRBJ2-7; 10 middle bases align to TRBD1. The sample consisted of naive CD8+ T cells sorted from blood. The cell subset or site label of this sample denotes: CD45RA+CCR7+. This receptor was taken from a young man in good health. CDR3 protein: CASSLGQGPYEQYF. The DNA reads TGTGCCAGCAGTTTGGGACAGGGGCCCTACGAGCAGTACTTC.